This T cell receptor beta chain appears in the sequencing data of a study of T cell responses to AZD1222 COVID-19 vaccine. The study, taken as a whole, reports: Only a handful of individuals given AZD1222 were seropositive at baseline. Once two AZD1222 doses were given, Spike-specific TCR breadth and depth went up. Spike regions recognized by vaccine-associated CD4 TCRs spanned the protein, led by 160-218 and 743-854.

About this clone itself: As yet, its antigen is unknown.

Assay: immunoSEQ multiplex PCR; the TCRdb copy retains only in-frame clones and omits some. The table has roughly 170,000 clones, around 88% seen once. V was pared by 6 bases and J by 9 bases, with 8 bases of the junction left unmatched. This CDR3 has 14 amino acids. Germline V gene sequence: CDR1 PRHDT, CDR2 FYEKMQ (reference sequence). This receptor was obtained from an adult in good health. The sample consisted of peripheral blood, taken on day 0 of AZD1222 vaccination. The chain uses TRBV13 and TRBJ1-6; 7 bases are shared with TRBD1. The CDR3 here is CASRDRQGGSPLHF. The CDR3 DNA sequence: TGTGCCAGCAGGGATCGACAGGGTGGTTCACCCCTCCACTTT.